This TCR beta chain emerged from a study of early T cells in non-severe SARS-CoV-2 infection. Study details: The study sequenced bulk RNA from unsorted whole blood, with chains unpaired. Study outcomes and limitations: VDJdb-based matching was biased toward anti-spike CD8 responses and missed private and CD4 specificities.

This clonotype has at least ten counts. The antigen is not known. V was pared by 5 bases and J by 10 bases, with 18 bases between. Germline CDR1 is SGHTA and CDR2 is FQGNSA. This CDR3 region has 15 residues. Each single cDNA molecule received a unique molecular identifier. MiXCR, run by TCRdb on the 5' RACE reads, gives a single entry per CDR3 protein. The sample lists about 22,000 distinct CDR3 sequences, under 6% seen once, with less than 8.5% in the top ten. The receptor comes from an adult who was a healthcare worker with PCR-confirmed SARS-CoV-2 infection or an uninfected control (not recorded which). The sequenced sample consisted of whole blood. The chain couples TRBV7-2 to TRBJ1-6, with D tentatively TRBD1 (6 bases). CDR3 bases: TGTGCCAGCAGCAACACCGACAGGAGTCAATCACCCCTCCACTTT. This encodes CASSNTDRSQSPLHF.